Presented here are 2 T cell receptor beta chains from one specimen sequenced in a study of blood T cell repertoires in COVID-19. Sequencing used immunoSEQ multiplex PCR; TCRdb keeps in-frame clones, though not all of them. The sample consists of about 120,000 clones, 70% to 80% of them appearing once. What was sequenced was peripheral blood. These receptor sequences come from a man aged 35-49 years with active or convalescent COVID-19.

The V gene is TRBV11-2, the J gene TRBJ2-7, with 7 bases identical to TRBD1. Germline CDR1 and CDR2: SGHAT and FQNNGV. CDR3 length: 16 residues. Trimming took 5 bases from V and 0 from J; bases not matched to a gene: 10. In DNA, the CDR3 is TGTGCCAGCAGCCCGATTAGTAGACAGGGCTCCTACGAGCAGTACTTC. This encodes CASSPISRQGSYEQYF.

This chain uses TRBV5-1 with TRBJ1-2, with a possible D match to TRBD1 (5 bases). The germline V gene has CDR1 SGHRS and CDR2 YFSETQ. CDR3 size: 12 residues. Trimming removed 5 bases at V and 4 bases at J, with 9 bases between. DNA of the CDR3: TGCGCCAGCAGAGAAGGGGCCTATGGCTACACCTTC. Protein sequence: CASREGAYGYTF.